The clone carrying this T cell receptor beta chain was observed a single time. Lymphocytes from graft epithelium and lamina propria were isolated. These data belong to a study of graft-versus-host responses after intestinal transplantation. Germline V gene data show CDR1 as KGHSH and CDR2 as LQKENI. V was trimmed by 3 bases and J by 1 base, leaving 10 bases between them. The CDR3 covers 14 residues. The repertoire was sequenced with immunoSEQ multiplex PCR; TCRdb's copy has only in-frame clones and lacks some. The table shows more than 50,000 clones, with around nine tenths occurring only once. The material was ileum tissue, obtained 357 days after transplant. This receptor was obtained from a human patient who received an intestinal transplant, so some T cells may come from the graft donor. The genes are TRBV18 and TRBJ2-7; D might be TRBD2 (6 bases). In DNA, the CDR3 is TGTGCCAGCTCACCCCGGGACTTTTCCTACGAGCAGTACTTC. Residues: CASSPRDFSYEQYF.